This TCR beta chain was captured in a study of regulatory T cells in long-lasting Graves disease. Time point here: newly diagnosed GD, antithyroid drugs for less than 3 months. PBMC RNA served as the TCR library source. Patients were enrolled at an endocrinology department in Xi'an, China. Germline values: CDR1 MDHEN, CDR2 SYDVKM. CDR3 length: 16 amino acids. J lost 3 bases, V lost 6 bases, and 8 bases had no gene match. This clonotype showed up many times. TCR beta libraries were built with iRepertoire HTBI primers and Arm-PCR of CDR3 regions. Each CDR3 protein is one row after TCRdb ran MiXCR on the multiplex PCR reads. In the table there are about 300,000 distinct CDR3 sequences, 15% to 20% of which are singletons.

The sequencing used peripheral blood mononuclear cells (PBMCs), collected at new diagnosis, from a patient treated with antithyroid drugs. This sequence was found in a female donor with Graves disease. The J gene is TRBJ2-3, the V gene TRBV28; 11 bases map to TRBD2. CDR3 in amino acids: CASRLASGRSTDTQYF. CDR3 bases: TGTGCCAGCAGGTTGGCTAGCGGGAGGTCAACAGATACGCAGTATTTT.